Each of the 13 T cell receptor beta chains below was sequenced from the same sample in a study of post-analysis software for immune sequencing data. The library was made from cDNA and included unique molecular identifiers. TCRdb redid the calling of the PCR reads with MiXCR, one entry per CDR3 protein. The sample holds a few hundred thousand distinct CDR3 sequences, about a third seen once. No antigen is known for these receptors. Study-level points and caveats: In patients, about 5 TRBV segments were more frequent than in controls, with TRBV5-6, TRBV5-1 and TRBV20-1 among them.

What was sequenced was blood. All receptors derive from a girl under 18 with multiple sclerosis.

This sequence joins TRBV5-1 and TRBJ2-7, with a weak D call TRBD1 (6 bases). V lost 5 bases, J lost 0 bases, and 15 bases lay in between. Germline V gene data show CDR1 as SGHRS and CDR2 as YFSETQ. This CDR3 contains 15 residues. The CDR3 protein is CASRRWAGDSYEQYF. Here the CDR3 DNA reads TGCGCCAGCAGACGATGGGCAGGGGACTCCTACGAGCAGTACTTC.

The chain employs TRBV7-2 and TRBJ1-6; tentatively, D is TRBD1 (5 bases). CDR1 is SGHTA, CDR2 FQGNSA, per germline. Between the trimmed V and J ends, which lost 5 bases and 5 bases, there was a span of 13 bases. The CDR3 has 15 amino acids. CDR3 sequence reads: CASSTQLGDNSPLHF. CDR3 bases: TGTGCCAGCAGCACGCAGCTGGGGGATAATTCACCCCTCCACTTT.

This rearrangement joins TRBV7-2 to TRBJ1-1; possibly TRBD1 for D (6 bases). V dropped 2 bases and J dropped 4 bases, with 14 bases sitting between them. Germline-derived CDR1 and CDR2 are SGHTA and FQGNSA. The CDR3 runs 15 residues. Here the CDR3 DNA reads TGTGCCAGCAGCTTAAGGCAGGGGATCGGCACTGAAGCTTTCTTT. Translating gives CASSLRQGIGTEAFF.

This clonotype was detected a few times. CDR3 sequence reads: CSSRSSYNEQFF. CDR3 nucleotides: TGCAGTTCCAGGAGCTCCTACAATGAGCAGTTCTTC. The rearrangement uses TRBV20-1 and TRBJ2-1, with D hard to call. Trimming removed 8 bases from V and 0 bases from J, with 8 bases in between. CDR1 is DFQATT and CDR2 is SNEGSKA in the germline V gene (reference sequence). This CDR3 is 12 amino acids long.

The chain joins TRBV9 to TRBJ1-2; D ambiguous. The CDR3 spans 14 residues. V gave up 0 bases and J gave up 2 bases, with 8 bases separating them. CDR1 SGDLS and CDR2 YYNGEE come from the germline V gene. The CDR3 DNA sequence: TGTGCCAGCAGCGTAGGGGCAGGCAACTATGGCTACACCTTC. Translation gives CASSVGAGNYGYTF. The variable domain in full, completed from reference TRBV9 and TRBJ1-2, reads DSGVTQTPKHLITATGQRVTLRCSPRSGDLSVYWYQQSLDQGLQFLIQYYNGEERAKGNILERFSAQQFPDLHSELNLSSLELGDSALYFCASSVGAGNYGYTFGSGTRLTVV.

This clonotype was detected a few times. CDR3 in amino acids: CASSSRGNNEQFF. The CDR3 DNA sequence: TGTGCCAGCAGTTCCAGGGGAAACAATGAGCAGTTCTTC. This chain uses TRBV6-5 with TRBJ2-1; a possible D gene is TRBD1 (6 bases). Looked up from germline, CDR1 is MNHEY and CDR2 is SVGAGI. Trimming took 4 bases from V and 5 from J, leaving 9 bases between them. The CDR3 consists of 13 residues.

The J gene is TRBJ2-1, the V gene TRBV7-3; 10 bases are a match to TRBD2. CDR1 SGHTA and CDR2 FQGTGA come from the germline V gene. V trimming: 1 base; J trimming: 8 bases; junction bases outside the gene matches: 17. The CDR3 covers 19 residues. CDR3 sequence (DNA): TGTGCCAGCAGCTTAATCATACTAGAGCGGCTAGCGGGGGACGATGAGCAGTTCTTC. Protein sequence: CASSLIILERLAGDDEQFF.

This clonotype was seen a handful of times. This sequence joins TRBV7-2 and TRBJ2-1; tentatively, D is TRBD2 (5 bases). V was trimmed by 5 bases and J by 3 bases, leaving 11 bases between them. This CDR3 is built from 14 residues. Germline V gene data show CDR1 as SGHTA and CDR2 as FQGNSA. The CDR3 coding sequence is TGTGCCAGCAGCACTCTAGGACTCTACAATGAGCAGTTCTTC. Protein sequence: CASSTLGLYNEQFF.

A few counts support this clonotype. The J gene is TRBJ1-2, the V gene TRBV3-1; D is ambiguous. The germline V gene has CDR1 LGHDT and CDR2 YNNKEL (reference sequence). The length of the CDR3 is 13 residues. Deletions cut 1 base from V and 7 bases from J, with 10 bases between. For the CDR3, the DNA is TGTGCCAGCAGCCAAGGGATCGGCGCTGGCTACACCTTC. Protein product: CASSQGIGAGYTF.

This clonotype came up a few times. The V gene is TRBV11-2, the J gene TRBJ2-5; the D is unclear. The CDR3 is made up of 14 amino acids. Germline CDR1 and CDR2: SGHAT and FQNNGV. V lost 4 bases, J lost 0 bases, and 9 bases lay in between. The CDR3 DNA reads TGTGCCAGCAGCTCCCGACTGGACCAAGAGACCCAGTACTTC. Amino acids: CASSSRLDQETQYF.

The V gene is TRBV4-2, the J gene TRBJ2-1; D remains unclear. The V gene's germline CDR1 is LGHNA and CDR2 YNFKEQ. This CDR3 has 13 amino acids. V was clipped by 1 base and J by 6 bases, with 7 bases between them. The CDR3 DNA follows: TGTGCCAGCAGCCAAGGACGGGCCAATGAGCAGTTCTTC. It is translated as CASSQGRANEQFF.

The chain links TRBV5-4 to TRBJ1-1; D is perhaps TRBD1 (5 bases). The CDR3 runs 16 residues. Germline values: CDR1 SGHNT, CDR2 YYREEE (reference sequence). With 0 bases removed from V and 0 bases from J, the gap between germline ends came to 12 bases. CDR3 DNA sequence: TGTGCCAGCAGCTTGGTTCGGGTGGGGCTGAACACTGAAGCTTTCTTT. As protein: CASSLVRVGLNTEAFF.

This clonotype appeared a few times. This chain uses TRBV5-1 with TRBJ2-1; 9 bases match TRBD2. This CDR3 comprises 17 residues. V gave up 3 bases and J gave up 2 bases; unmatched junction bases: 9. CDR1 is SGHRS and CDR2 is YFSETQ in the germline V gene. For the CDR3, the DNA is TGCGCCAGCAGCTCGTCGGCGACTAGCGGCACCTACAATGAGCAGTTCTTC. Translating gives CASSSSATSGTYNEQFF.